This TCR beta chain originates from a study of T cell changes during pregnancy in multiple sclerosis (dated by TCRdb to the late 2010s). A note on the overall study: In women with multiple sclerosis, the researchers looked at how the T cell repertoire shifted as pregnancy progressed.

The library was prepared using the immunoSEQ multiplex PCR assay. Entries here come from immuneACCESS through TCRdb and include only in-frame sequences with V and J called. Some clones fail to appear in such tables; in the studies checked, an unresolved V gene covers under half of the shortfall, and the cause of the remainder is unknown. For this sample the table gives 35,000 to 40,000 clones, of which 91% were detected only once. The top ten hold roughly 6.1% of the sample. Reading from cysteine to phenylalanine, the CDR3 counts 16 amino acids. Just CDR3 DNA is preserved here, 48 bases in frame from base 1. From the germline V gene, CDR1 is SGHDN and CDR2 is FVKESK. V and J are trimmed by 2 bases and 0 bases, and the gene matches miss 6 bases of the junction. On this clone: The clone's antigen remains unknown. Within one base of it there is no much larger clone, and no base qualities were kept.

This specimen consisted of CD8+ T cells from peripheral blood mononuclear cells, obtained in the second trimester of pregnancy. The V and J genes are TRBV14 and TRBJ1-2, with 7 bases matching TRBD1. The clonotype was recovered from a female donor with multiple sclerosis, enrolled in a pregnancy study. The CDR3 loop reads CASSQLMTGTNYGYTF. The DNA is as follows: TGTGCCAGCAGCCAACTCATGACAGGGACTAACTATGGCTACACCTTC.